A single sample is the source of the 26 T cell receptor beta chains below, sequenced in a study of neurological immune-mediated disorders. TCRdb independently ran MiXCR on the 5' RACE reads; one entry per CDR3 protein. The sample has approximately 70,000 distinct CDR3 sequences, under 5.5% seen once. Input material: PBMCs. These receptors all stem from a woman in her 70s with multiple sclerosis.

This clonotype came up many times. J is TRBJ2-1 and V is TRBV7-2; 7 nucleotides match TRBD1. The germline V gene encodes CDR1 SGHTA and CDR2 FQGNSA. V dropped 5 bases and J dropped 5; count of bases not matched to a gene: 6. The CDR3 has 14 residues. The CDR3 protein is CASSTSTGNNEQFF. The CDR3 region has the DNA TGTGCCAGCAGCACCTCGACAGGGAACAATGAGCAGTTCTTC.

This clonotype has just a few counts. The V and J genes are TRBV5-5 and TRBJ2-7; 11 bases align to TRBD1. CDR1 and CDR2 from the germline V gene are SGHKS and YYEKEE (reference sequence). This CDR3 region has 15 residues. V trimming: 2 bases; J trimming: 2 bases; junction bases outside the gene matches: 3. The CDR3 protein is CASSFGGQGAYEQYF. The CDR3 nucleotides are TGTGCCAGCAGCTTCGGGGGACAGGGGGCCTACGAGCAGTACTTC.

This clonotype was seen repeatedly, ten times or more. The CDR3 here is CASSVSEGGPFETQYF. The CDR3 bases are TGTGCCAGCAGTGTTTCGGAGGGAGGGCCGTTTGAGACCCAGTACTTC. The chain couples TRBV6-6 to TRBJ2-5; 7 nucleotides match TRBD2. This CDR3 has 16 amino acids. J was trimmed by 5 bases and V by 5 bases; bases with no gene match: 14. From germline, CDR1 is MNHNY and CDR2 SVGAGI (reference sequence).

This clonotype was recorded many times. The V gene is TRBV7-9, the J gene TRBJ2-1; 9 nucleotides line up with TRBD2. The CDR3 contains 16 residues. V was pared by 5 bases and J by 5 bases, with 10 bases of the junction left unmatched. Germline CDR1 and CDR2: SEHNR and FQNEAQ (reference sequence). This CDR3 is CASSPNRLADNNEQFF. The CDR3 region has the DNA TGTGCCAGCAGCCCCAATCGACTAGCGGATAACAATGAGCAGTTCTTC.

This clonotype was observed a few times. A clone one base away is much larger, so this may be a read error. This chain links TRBV7-3 with TRBJ2-2; D possibly corresponds to TRBD1 (5 bases). Germline CDR1 reads SGHTA; CDR2 reads FQGTGA. This CDR3 spans 16 amino acids. Between the trimmed V and J ends, which lost 1 base and 4 bases, there was a span of 13 bases. CDR3 sequence reads: CASSLNRQSPTGELFF. The DNA for the CDR3 is TGTGCCAGCAGCTTAAACCGACAGAGCCCCACCGGGGAGCTGTTTTTT.

This clonotype was seen a handful of times. The chain combines TRBV10-2 with TRBJ2-7; D is unresolved. The germline V gene encodes CDR1 WSHSY and CDR2 SAAADI. CDR3 length: 13 amino acids. The V and J ends lost 7 bases and 5 bases respectively, with 15 bases between them. CDR3 sequence: CASKNSGRHEQYF. The CDR3 region has the DNA TGCGCCAGCAAGAACTCCGGGCGACACGAGCAGTACTTC.

This clonotype has a count of ten or more. This rearrangement joins TRBV6-6 to TRBJ1-1; possibly TRBD1 for D (6 bases). Germline CDR1 MNHNY, CDR2 SVGAGI (reference sequence). The CDR3 totals 11 residues. CDR3 region: CAALEGAEAFF. The CDR3 DNA reads TGTGCAGCGTTAGAGGGGGCTGAAGCTTTCTTT.

In its sample, this clonotype ranks as medium-sized. The chain is built from TRBV5-1 and TRBJ2-1, with D possibly matching TRBD2 (5 bases). This CDR3 region has 15 residues. V was clipped by 4 bases and J by 6 bases, with 17 bases between them. Per germline, CDR1 SGHRS and CDR2 YFSETQ. This chain's CDR3 is CASSRGDGQSNEQFF. The CDR3 bases are TGCGCCAGCAGCCGGGGAGATGGCCAGTCCAATGAGCAGTTCTTC. Looking up the rest from reference TRBV5-1 and TRBJ2-1 gives the full variable domain: KAGVTQTPRYLIKTRGQQVTLSCSPISGHRSVSWYQQTPGQGLQFLFEYFSETQRNKGNFPGRFSGRQFSNSRSEMNVSTLELGDSALYLCASSRGDGQSNEQFFGPGTRLTVL.

This clonotype has at least ten counts. The chain employs TRBV12-3 or TRBV12-4 and TRBJ1-5; D is unresolved. CDR3 length: 13 residues. V was clipped by 5 bases and J by 4 bases, with 9 bases between them. The chain's CDR3 is CASSQGKNQPQHF. CDR3 DNA sequence: TGTGCCAGCAGTCAAGGGAAAAATCAGCCCCAGCATTTT.

This clonotype was detected a few times. This may be a read error, as it is one base from a much larger clone. The chain couples TRBV21-1 to TRBJ2-2; TRBD1, as called in the table, went unchecked against the DNA. TRBV21-1 is a pseudogene locus. The CDR3 consists of 16 residues. CDR3 sequence reads: CASSKHGTSNTGELFF. Written as DNA, the CDR3 is TGTGCCAGCAGCAAACACGGGACATCGAACACCGGGGAGCTGTTTTTT.

This clonotype has at least ten counts. The chain is built from TRBV9 and TRBJ2-1; D might be TRBD2 (5 bases). CDR3 length: 17 amino acids. From germline, CDR1 is SGDLS and CDR2 YYNGEE. Trimming cost V 6 bases and J 4 bases, with 23 bases left between them. Here the CDR3 reads CASTPPPAGKVYNEQFF. The CDR3 bases are TGTGCCAGCACTCCCCCCCCGGCCGGGAAGGTGTACAATGAGCAGTTCTTC.

This clonotype appeared many times. CDR3: CSAETSYNEQFF. The CDR3 nucleotides are TGCAGTGCCGAGACTAGCTACAATGAGCAGTTCTTC. This sequence joins TRBV20-1 and TRBJ2-1, with D perhaps matching TRBD2 (6 bases). The CDR3 has 12 residues. In germline, CDR1 is DFQATT, CDR2 SNEGSKA (reference sequence). V was pared by 6 bases and J by 3 bases, with 9 bases between.

The genes are TRBV7-2 and TRBJ1-5; a possible D gene is TRBD1 (6 bases). The CDR3 runs 16 residues. CDR1 and CDR2 (germline): SGHTA, FQGNSA. Trimming pared 2 bases from V and 2 bases from J, leaving 13 bases between. In DNA, the CDR3 is TGTGCCAGCAGCTTAATGACAGGCGGAGGCAATCAGCCCCAGCATTTT. Protein: CASSLMTGGGNQPQHF. Supplemented by reference TRBV7-2 and TRBJ1-5, the full variable domain reads GAGVSQSPSNKVTEKGKDVELRCDPISGHTALYWYRQSLGQGLEFLIYFQGNSAPDKSGLPSDRFSAERTGGSVSTLTIQRTQQEDSAVYLCASSLMTGGGNQPQHFGDGTRLSIL.

This clonotype was seen only a few times. This chain links TRBV9 with TRBJ2-1; 11 bases agree with TRBD1. This CDR3 is 15 amino acids long. With 0 bases clipped from V and 6 bases from J, the junction kept 2 bases outside the gene matches. Germline V gene lookup returns CDR1 SGDLS and CDR2 YYNGEE. The CDR3 DNA sequence: TGTGCCAGCAGCGTAGAAGGGACAGGGGGCAATGAGCAGTTCTTC. Protein sequence: CASSVEGTGGNEQFF.

This clonotype was found many times. This sequence joins TRBV6-2 or TRBV6-3 and TRBJ1-5; a weak D match, TRBD1 (6 bases). Trimming shortened V by 6 bases and J by 4 bases, and 19 bases separated the two germline ends. CDR3 length: 16 residues. Germline assignment: CDR1 MNHEY and CDR2 SVGEGT. The CDR3 DNA is TGTGCCAGCAGGGAAGACAGGTTAACGGATAATCAGCCCCAGCATTTT. This codes for CASREDRLTDNQPQHF.

This clonotype has ten or more counts. V is TRBV7-2 and J is TRBJ1-1; D remains unclear. The CDR3 extends over 14 amino acids. Trimming removed 2 bases from V and 1 base from J, with 8 bases in between. CDR1 is SGHTA, CDR2 FQGNSA, per germline. CDR3 in DNA: TGTGCCAGCAGCTTATCCGCGGGGAACACTGAAGCTTTCTTT. Translated, it gives CASSLSAGNTEAFF. Using reference TRBV7-2 and TRBJ1-1 for the parts outside the CDR3, the full variable domain is GAGVSQSPSNKVTEKGKDVELRCDPISGHTALYWYRQSLGQGLEFLIYFQGNSAPDKSGLPSDRFSAERTGGSVSTLTIQRTQQEDSAVYLCASSLSAGNTEAFFGQGTRLTVV.

The V gene is TRBV18, the J gene TRBJ2-7, with D hard to call. There are 12 residues in the CDR3. The V gene lost 6 bases and the J gene lost 7 bases, with 13 bases spanning the gap. Germline CDR1 and CDR2: KGHSH and LQKENI. The CDR3 region is CASSPSLGEQYF. The CDR3 coding sequence is TGTGCCAGCTCCCCCTCCTTGGGGGAGCAGTACTTC.

This clonotype was detected only a few times. This chain links TRBV7-9 with TRBJ1-5; 7 positions agree with TRBD1. With V trimmed by 6 bases and J by 5 bases, 4 bases remained unmatched. Looked up from germline, CDR1 is SEHNR and CDR2 is FQNEAQ (reference sequence). There are 13 residues in the CDR3. The CDR3 spells CASSSDRDQPQHF. As DNA, the CDR3 is TGTGCCAGCAGTTCAGACAGGGATCAGCCCCAGCATTTT. The full variable domain, its missing parts supplied by reference TRBV7-9 and TRBJ1-5, is DTGVSQNPRHKITKRGQNVTFRCDPISEHNRLYWYRQTLGQGPEFLTYFQNEAQLEKSRLLSDRFSAERPKGSFSTLEIQRTEQGDSAMYLCASSSDRDQPQHFGDGTRLSIL.

In this sample, this clonotype turned up many times. V gene TRBV10-3 combines with J gene TRBJ2-1, with TRBD2 matching 13 bases. The CDR3 has 14 amino acids. The V segment lost 6 bases and the J segment 7 bases; nucleotides outside the gene matches: 3. Germline assignment: CDR1 ENHRY and CDR2 SYGVKD. CDR3 coding DNA: TGTGCCATCAGGGGACTAGCGGGGTCGAATGAGCAGTTCTTC. This gives the protein CAIRGLAGSNEQFF.

This clonotype appeared many times. This rearrangement joins TRBV5-1 to TRBJ1-1; D is unclear. The CDR3 runs to 14 residues. V was clipped by 4 bases and J by 0 bases, with 10 bases between them. Germline V gene sequence: CDR1 SGHRS, CDR2 YFSETQ. The CDR3 DNA follows: TGCGCCAGCAGCCTGATAGACATGAACACTGAAGCTTTCTTT. Encoded protein: CASSLIDMNTEAFF.

The table lists this clonotype with many counts. This chain connects TRBV20-1 to TRBJ2-1; 9 bases agree with TRBD2. V gave up 0 bases and J gave up 2 bases; unmatched junction bases: 8. The CDR3 is 17 residues long. Germline lookup yields CDR1 DFQATT and CDR2 SNEGSKA (reference sequence). The CDR3 DNA is TGCAGTGCTAGAGAGGGTAGCGGGAGCCGGACCTACAATGAGCAGTTCTTC. Encoded protein: CSAREGSGSRTYNEQFF.

The sample holds many counts of this clonotype. The chain couples TRBV29-1 to TRBJ2-1, with D tentatively TRBD2 (6 bases). Trimming removed 7 bases from V and 5 bases from J, with 27 bases in between. The CDR3 spans 17 residues. Germline assignment: CDR1 SQVTM and CDR2 ANQGSEA. This CDR3 reads CSGGFERVLNPDNEQFF. CDR3 bases: TGCAGCGGCGGATTCGAGCGGGTCCTAAACCCAGACAATGAGCAGTTCTTC.

Ten or more counts support this clonotype. The chain links TRBV5-1 to TRBJ1-1; D gene uncertain. V was shortened by 5 bases and J by 4 bases, with 15 bases between the two germline ends. The CDR3 length is 14 residues. Germline assignment: CDR1 SGHRS and CDR2 YFSETQ. CDR3 DNA: TGCGCCAGCAGTACCAACCCGACGGGCACTGAAGCTTTCTTT. It translates to CASSTNPTGTEAFF.

Many counts were recorded for this clonotype. The chain carries TRBV20-1 and TRBJ2-7; TRBD1 aligns across 7 bases. The CDR3 has 13 residues. The V gene's germline CDR1 is DFQATT and CDR2 SNEGSKA (reference sequence). J gave up 2 bases and V 4 bases, and 5 bases lay outside the gene matches. CDR3 DNA sequence: TGCAGTGCTACCGGGACAGTGGCCTACGAGCAGTACTTC. It is translated as CSATGTVAYEQYF.

At least ten counts were recorded for this clonotype. The CDR3 protein is CSAKGLAGGAGELFF. In DNA, the CDR3 is TGCAGTGCAAAGGGACTAGCGGGAGGGGCCGGGGAGCTGTTTTTT. This chain joins TRBV20-1 and TRBJ2-2, with 16 bases fitting TRBD2. The CDR3 is made up of 15 amino acids. Germline-derived CDR1 and CDR2 are DFQATT and SNEGSKA (reference sequence). V shed 6 bases and J 6 bases; nucleotides not matched to a gene: 4.

The table lists this clonotype with a few counts. The J gene is TRBJ2-1, the V gene TRBV6-5, with a weak D call TRBD2 (6 bases). The germline V gene has CDR1 MNHEY and CDR2 SVGAGI. V lost 0 bases and J lost 5, with 11 bases in between. There are 15 residues in the CDR3. The CDR3 loop reads CASSYSSGLNNEQFF. The DNA for the CDR3 is TGTGCCAGCAGTTACTCCAGCGGGCTCAACAATGAGCAGTTCTTC.